These 23 T cell receptor beta chains were all obtained from the same sample, sequenced in a study of T-cell reconstitution after alpha-beta-depleted transplantation in children. Unique molecular identifiers were incorporated into the prepared TCRbeta library. One entry per CDR3 protein results from TCRdb running MiXCR on the PCR reads. The sample consists of about 1,000,000 distinct CDR3 sequences, about 26% of them appearing once. This sample comprised PBMCs, mostly from graft donor cells, obtained 360 days after TCRalphabeta/CD19-depleted stem cell transplant. Every receptor here comes from a boy younger than two who had a stem cell transplant for SCID, so the T cells may come from the graft donor.

V gene TRBV2 combines with J gene TRBJ2-1; 14 positions agree with TRBD2. Looked up from germline, CDR1 is SNHLY and CDR2 is FYNNEI. This CDR3 has 17 residues. J was trimmed by 2 bases and V by 6 bases; bases with no gene match: 6. The CDR3 nucleotides read TGTGCCAGCAGAAAAGGGACTAGCGGGGGCCCCTACAATGAGCAGTTCTTC. Translated, it gives CASRKGTSGGPYNEQFF.

The rearrangement uses TRBV12-3 or TRBV12-4 and TRBJ1-5; D is unclear. The CDR3 is 16 amino acids. Trimming removed 1 base at V and 0 bases at J, with 10 bases between. The chain's CDR3 is CASSLGYSYSNQPQHF. The CDR3 DNA is TGTGCCAGCAGTTTAGGGTACAGTTATAGCAATCAGCCCCAGCATTTT.

The V and J genes are TRBV28 and TRBJ1-1; TRBD1 might be the D (5 bases). The V end lost 2 bases, the J end lost 4 bases, and 14 bases lay between the germline ends. The CDR3 is 15 amino acids. CDR1 and CDR2 (germline): MDHEN, SYDVKM. The CDR3 DNA reads TGTGCCAGCAGTTTAGGCGCAGGGAGGGTCACTGAAGCTTTCTTT. Protein sequence: CASSLGAGRVTEAFF.

The V call is TRBV29-1, the J call TRBJ2-6; TRBD2 matches at 7 bases. Germline CDR1 reads SQVTM; CDR2 reads ANQGSEA. The CDR3 is 17 residues long. Unmatched junction bases numbered 9, after V lost 4 bases and J lost 0 bases. The CDR3 region is CSVGGGTLISGANVLTF. The CDR3 bases are TGCAGCGTTGGGGGGGGTACCCTCATCTCTGGGGCCAACGTCCTGACTTTC.

The genes are TRBV24-1 and TRBJ2-3; possible D gene TRBD1, 6 bases. Germline assignment: CDR1 KGHDR and CDR2 SFDVKD. Trimming shortened V by 4 bases and J by 2 bases, and 18 bases separated the two germline ends. This CDR3 comprises 17 residues. As DNA, the CDR3 is TGTGCCACCAGTGAGACCGGGACATCTACTTTCACAGATACGCAGTATTTT. It yields the protein CATSETGTSTFTDTQYF.

This clonotype has only a few counts. The V gene is TRBV5-1, the J gene TRBJ2-7, with TRBD1 identical over 9 bases. Germline loops: CDR1 SGHRS, CDR2 YFSETQ. Germline trimming cut 3 bases from V and 1 base from J; bases unmatched to any gene: 8. The CDR3 consists of 16 residues. In DNA, the CDR3 is TGCGCCAGCAGCTATGCGTTGGGACAGGGATCCTACGAGCAGTACTTC. Translated, it gives CASSYALGQGSYEQYF.

This clonotype was seen a handful of times. The J gene is TRBJ1-1, the V gene TRBV29-1, with D perhaps TRBD1 (5 bases). The germline V gene has CDR1 SQVTM and CDR2 ANQGSEA. The CDR3 is 14 amino acids. The V end was cut by 1 base, the J end by 1 base, with 10 bases between. In nucleotides, the CDR3 is TGCAGCGTTGAAGGGGACGGCAGGAACACTGAAGCTTTCTTT. This translates into CSVEGDGRNTEAFF.

The chain combines TRBV20-1 with TRBJ2-1; TRBD2 matches at 10 bases. This CDR3 comprises 19 residues. Looked up from germline, CDR1 is DFQATT and CDR2 is SNEGSKA (reference sequence). The trim removed 0 bases at V and 0 bases at J, leaving 11 bases unmatched. CDR3 DNA sequence: TGCAGTGCTAGAGATCGTCCTAGCGGGGGCCTTCGCTCCTACAATGAGCAGTTCTTC. This sequence encodes CSARDRPSGGLRSYNEQFF.

The chain has TRBV4-2 and TRBJ2-1; 13 nucleotides align to TRBD2. This CDR3 has 16 residues. From germline, CDR1 is LGHNA and CDR2 YNFKEQ. V lost 3 bases to trimming and J lost 10 bases; unmatched junction nucleotides: 9. CDR3 DNA: TGTGCCAGCAGCCATGAACCGGGACTAGCGGGGCGAGAGCAGTTCTTC. It encodes CASSHEPGLAGREQFF.

This clonotype occurred many times. The gene calls are TRBV9 and TRBJ2-7; TRBD1 is a possible D gene (6 bases). The CDR3 spans 14 residues. Per germline, CDR1 SGDLS and CDR2 YYNGEE. V lost 4 bases to trimming and J lost 7 bases, with 18 bases between them. CDR3 bases: TGTGCCAGCAGCACCTTCCCAGGGGTTGGGGAGCAGTACTTC. This encodes CASSTFPGVGEQYF.

This clonotype was counted between two and nine times. The V and J genes are TRBV11-1 and TRBJ2-3; 8 nucleotides align to TRBD1. The CDR3 is 15 residues long. Trimming cost V 4 bases and J 3 bases; bases outside gene matches: 6. Germline V gives CDR1 SGHAT, CDR2 FQDESV (reference sequence). CDR3 sequence: CASSSGQVPTDTQYF. CDR3 coding DNA: TGTGCCAGCAGCTCGGGACAGGTCCCGACAGATACGCAGTATTTT.

J is TRBJ2-7 and V is TRBV12-3 or TRBV12-4; D may match TRBD1 or TRBD2 (7 bases each). The V end was cut by 7 bases, the J end by 3 bases, with 19 bases between. The CDR3 loop spans 15 amino acids. The CDR3 sequence is CASTSGGAGHYEQYF. The CDR3, as DNA: TGTGCCAGCACCTCAGGGGGGGCGGGCCACTACGAGCAGTACTTC.

This clonotype was detected many times. The J gene is TRBJ2-3, the V gene TRBV20-1; tentative D call: TRBD2 (6 bases). Trimming pared 5 bases from V and 2 bases from J, leaving 17 bases between. Germline CDR1 is DFQATT and CDR2 is SNEGSKA (reference sequence). There are 15 residues in the CDR3. The CDR3 region is CSALALWPPTDTQYF. The CDR3 DNA is TGCAGTGCTCTAGCGCTTTGGCCCCCCACAGATACGCAGTATTTT.

This clonotype appeared a few times. This sequence joins TRBV6-5 and TRBJ1-1; the match to TRBD1 covers 8 bases. The CDR3 runs 12 residues. From germline, CDR1 is MNHEY and CDR2 SVGAGI. V lost 6 bases, J lost 4 bases, and 1 base stayed unmatched. CDR3 sequence reads: CASRGQGTEAFF. Here the CDR3 DNA reads TGTGCCAGCAGAGGACAGGGCACTGAAGCTTTCTTT.

The sample holds a few counts of this clonotype. This chain's CDR3 is CAIRTGRSPLHF. The CDR3 bases are TGTGCCATCAGGACAGGGAGGTCACCCCTCCACTTT. V gene TRBV28 combines with J gene TRBJ1-6; 8 bases match TRBD1. Germline V gene lookup returns CDR1 MDHEN and CDR2 SYDVKM. This CDR3 region has 12 residues. With V trimmed by 10 bases and J by 10 bases, 6 bases remained unmatched.

The V and J genes are TRBV20-1 and TRBJ2-3; a weak D match, TRBD2 (7 bases). The CDR3 has 15 amino acids. CDR1 is DFQATT, CDR2 SNEGSKA, per germline (reference sequence). The V and J ends lost 6 bases and 6 bases respectively, with 22 bases between them. This chain's CDR3 is CSALGWGGPQDTQYF. The CDR3 DNA reads as TGCAGTGCCCTGGGGTGGGGGGGGCCTCAGGATACGCAGTATTTT.

This chain connects TRBV6-5 to TRBJ2-7; maybe TRBD2 (7 bases). CDR1 MNHEY and CDR2 SVGAGI come from the germline V gene. Deletions cut 0 bases from V and 3 bases from J, with 12 bases between. The CDR3 totals 15 residues. The CDR3: CASSYSGGALYEQYF. CDR3 coding DNA: TGTGCCAGCAGTTACTCTGGGGGGGCCCTCTACGAGCAGTACTTC.

This chain links TRBV7-6 with TRBJ1-1; D is possibly TRBD1 (5 bases). The CDR3 extends over 15 amino acids. Germline V gives CDR1 SGHVS, CDR2 FNYEAQ. V was trimmed by 8 bases and J by 4 bases, leaving 20 bases between them. For the CDR3, the DNA is TGTGCCAGCTCCCTCCATGGGGGGAGGGGCACTGAAGCTTTCTTT. Translating gives CASSLHGGRGTEAFF. Using reference TRBV7-6 and TRBJ1-1 for the parts outside the CDR3, the full variable domain is GAGVSQSPRYKVTKRGQDVALRCDPISGHVSLYWYRQALGQGPEFLTYFNYEAQQDKSGLPNDRFSAERPEGSISTLTIQRTEQRDSAMYRCASSLHGGRGTEAFFGQGTRLTVV.

This clonotype was picked up many times. V gene TRBV11-2 combines with J gene TRBJ2-7; D is undetermined. V lost 4 bases and J lost 3, with 7 bases in between. Germline CDR1 and CDR2: SGHAT and FQNNGV. The CDR3 extends over 12 amino acids. CDR3 DNA sequence: TGTGCCAGCAGCTCGGGCCGCTACGAGCAGTACTTC. The encoded protein is CASSSGRYEQYF.

This clonotype has only a few counts. This sequence joins TRBV4-3 and TRBJ1-2; 7 bases map to TRBD1. The junction had 11 bases not matched to a gene; V was cut back by 4 bases and J by 3 bases. Germline assignment: CDR1 LGHNA and CDR2 YSLEER. CDR3 length equals 16 residues. The CDR3 reads CASSRRLSGTDYGYTF. The CDR3 DNA reads as TGCGCCAGCAGCCGAAGACTGTCCGGGACAGACTATGGCTACACCTTC.

The rearrangement links TRBV27 to TRBJ2-1; D is perhaps TRBD2 (5 bases). Germline assignment: CDR1 MNHEY and CDR2 SMNVEV (reference sequence). Deletions cut 7 bases from V and 10 bases from J, with 14 bases between. The CDR3 spans 12 residues. CDR3 DNA: TGTGCCAGCACAACCCTTGGCGGGGAGCAGTTCTTC. Translating it yields CASTTLGGEQFF.

The chain recombines TRBV5-5 with TRBJ1-5; 10 positions match TRBD1. Germline CDR1 SGHKS, CDR2 YYEKEE (reference sequence). The J segment lost 4 bases and the V segment lost 4 bases, leaving 8 bases of the junction unmatched. This CDR3 has 16 amino acids. CDR3 protein: CASSRGPGQGNQPQHF. The CDR3 region has the DNA TGTGCCAGCAGCCGCGGACCGGGACAGGGGAATCAGCCCCAGCATTTT. The full variable domain, its missing parts supplied by reference TRBV5-5 and TRBJ1-5, is DAGVTQSPTHLIKTRGQQVTLRCSPISGHKSVSWYQQVLGQGPQFIFQYYEKEERGRGNFPDRFSARQFPNYSSELNVNALLLGDSALYLCASSRGPGQGNQPQHFGDGTRLSIL.

This clonotype was detected many times. The chain carries TRBV12-3 or TRBV12-4 and TRBJ2-7; the D is unclear. Trimming removed 0 bases from V and 2 bases from J, with 5 bases in between. The CDR3 covers 13 residues. As DNA, the CDR3 is TGTGCCAGCAGTTTAGCCGAACCCTACGAGCAGTACTTC. Its translation is CASSLAEPYEQYF.